This entry describes one T cell receptor (beta chain). This clone's antigen is unknown. It has no much larger one-base neighbor in the sample; base qualities were not kept. The source of the sample is a study of shared clonotypes between healthy human individuals (dated by TCRdb to 2020 to 2022). Study-wide context: The cohort included three men and a couple of women between 18 and 49 years of age. To estimate repertoire size and how much clonotype sharing occurs between individuals, the study deeply sequenced the blood TCR repertoires of a handful of healthy adults. Per donor, leukapheresis produced somewhere between about 0.94 and 9.5 billion PBMCs. For each donor, CD4 naive and CD4 memory were each given three plates, CD8 naive was given two plates, and CD8 memory was given one plate. To increase sequencing depth and limit assay-specific biases, different laboratories used diverse techniques to prepare libraries and sequence TCR repertoires.

Using the deep immunoSEQ assay, multiplex PCR amplified TCR CDR3 regions from genomic DNA. Genomic DNA extracted from each cell subset was distributed evenly over all wells of several immunoSEQ 96-well plates, and each plate served as one replicate. For sorted subsets, each replicate PCR was loaded with roughly 200 ng genomic DNA, equivalent to approximately 27,000 T cell genomes. Purified libraries were quantified with a Qubit 3.0 fluorometer, sized on a Bioanalyzer 2100, and re-quantified with the KAPA Library Quantification kit. Every immunoSEQ 96-well plate was sequenced on a separate single-read 150-cycle Illumina NextSeq 550 flow cell. Per the authors' processing: Because the immunoSEQ output included only junctional sequences and no quality scores, the filtering could not be the same as the filtering used for full-length reads. To assign V/J genes and CDR3, sequences were annotated against IMGT germline references using PyIR, a Python wrapper for IgBLAST v1.9. Reads with weak V/J assignments (E-value above 1e-6), missing CDR3, stop codons, out-of-frame junctions, or ambiguous translated residues were removed. V3J clonotypes were defined as sequences sharing the same inferred V gene, J gene, and CDR3 amino acid sequence. The percentage overlap between two repertoires was calculated by dividing the number of shared unique clonotypes by the size of the smaller repertoire. Three approaches were used to assess repertoire richness: RTK rarefaction, the Chao1 estimator, and Recon v2.1 estimates of unobserved clonotypes. Generation probabilities were computed with OLGA for all TCRbeta clonotypes obtained by the gDNA method from a few donors. TCRdb took over this immuneACCESS table, retaining in-frame rearrangements with V and J assigned. Such tables are incomplete; in checked studies, under half of the missing clones stem from an unresolved V gene, and the remainder is unexplained. The V and J calls and clone size were taken over from that table, and D and trimming were inferred from the DNA. This sample is represented by around 2,100,000 clones; roughly 94% of them were singletons. Of the sample, 0.9% to 1.5% is held by the ten largest clones.

For the CD8 naive samples, CD45RO-negative cells were positively selected for CCR7, yielding a CD45RA+CCR7+ population from which TemRA cells were excluded. Healthy HIV-negative adults with no recently reported acute infections or vaccinations were included as donors. Only Caucasian adults living in Nashville, Tennessee, USA were represented among the donors. After blood collection by leukapheresis, PBMCs were isolated using Ficoll-Histopaque density gradient centrifugation and then cryopreserved in the vapor phase of liquid nitrogen. Analytical flow cytometry was used to check the purity and quantity of every magnetically sorted T cell population. Genomic DNA was isolated from each sorted fraction and quantified by UV absorbance on a Nanodrop 2000c. Findings and caveats that apply to the study as a whole: Even with the large sequencing depth, rarefaction of the sorted-subset datasets indicated that sequencing was incomplete. About 4.5% of naive CD4, around 3.6% of naive CD8, approximately 2.2% of memory CD4, and roughly 0.4% of memory CD8 clonotypes were shared across four donors. Only blood was sampled, and tissue TCR repertoires likely differ from those in blood. Based on pairwise subsampling, the degree of clonotype sharing among donors was expected to be affected by sequencing depth. Clonotypes shared by all four sorted-subset donors showed higher generation probabilities than non-shared clonotypes. The genetic and exposure-history diversity represented was limited by the small number of donors. Naive subsets generally had larger estimated clonotype richness than memory subsets.

V was cut back by 0 bases and J by 3 bases, leaving a gap of 6 bases between them. Taken from cysteine to phenylalanine, the CDR3 has 13 residues. The CDR3 DNA has 39 bases and is translated from base 1. Via the germline V gene (reference sequence), CDR1 is SGHNT and CDR2 YYREEE. The chain is made from TRBV5-4 and TRBJ2-5; too little of a D gene remains to name it. Sequencing input: naive CD8+ T cells sorted from blood. According to the study, the label for this sample's cell subset or site signals: CD45RA+CCR7+. The clonotype was recovered from a man between 18 and 35 years old in good health. The CDR3 region reads CASSLAPEETQYF. The bases read TGTGCCAGCAGCTTGGCTCCGGAAGAGACCCAGTACTTC.